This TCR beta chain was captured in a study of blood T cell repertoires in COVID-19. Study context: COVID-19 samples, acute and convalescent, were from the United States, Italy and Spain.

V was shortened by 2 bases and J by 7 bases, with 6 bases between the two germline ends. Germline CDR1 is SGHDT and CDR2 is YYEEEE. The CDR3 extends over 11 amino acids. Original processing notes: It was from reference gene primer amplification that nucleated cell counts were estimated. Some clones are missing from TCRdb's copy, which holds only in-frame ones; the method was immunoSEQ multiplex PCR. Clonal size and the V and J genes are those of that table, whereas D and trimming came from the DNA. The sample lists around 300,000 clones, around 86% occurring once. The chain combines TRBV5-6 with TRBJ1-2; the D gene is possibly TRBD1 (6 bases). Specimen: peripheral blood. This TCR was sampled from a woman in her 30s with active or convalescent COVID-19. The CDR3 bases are TGTGCCAGCAGCTTCAGGGGTGGCTACACCTTC. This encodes CASSFRGGYTF.